These T cell receptor beta chains were read from a single sample in a study of metastatic and nonmetastatic thyroid tumors. TCRdb re-called the PCR reads via MiXCR. The table shows 25,000 to 30,000 clones, with more than 12% occurring only once. Material: blood. The origin of the receptors is a female donor with papillary thyroid cancer or a benign thyroid nodule (not recorded which). Some clones in this sample may be carry-over from other donors' samples. Both conserved end residues are part of each CDR3. The order of the fields is D gene, clone size, V gene, J gene, CDR3 protein, CDR3 DNA. D genes are given only for firm matches. Some rows mark clone size as missing; the rest say once, few, many or name a class of expanded clone.

.	many	TRBV5-4	TRBJ2-7	CASSFPPHSEQYF	TGTGCCAGCAGCTTCCCCCCCCATTCCGAGCAGTACTTC
.	.	TRBV9	TRBJ2-7	CASSVFGDSYEQYF	TGTGCCAGCAGCGTATTCGGAGACTCCTACGAGCAGTACTTC
.	many	TRBV19	TRBJ2-7	CASSMHQGYEQYF	TGTGCCAGTAGTATGCACCAAGGGTACGAGCAGTACTTC
.	medium-sized	TRBV4-1	TRBJ2-6	CASRGSGANVLTF	TGCGCCAGCAGAGGCTCTGGGGCCAACGTCCTGACTTTC
.	.	TRBV6-1	TRBJ1-5	CASSSYREYSNQPQHF	TGTGCCAGCAGTTCCTACAGGGAATATAGCAATCAGCCCCAACATTTT
.	many	TRBV27	TRBJ2-1	CASSEQGSGYNEQFF	TGTGCCAGCAGTGAACAGGGTTCAGGATACAATGAGCAGTTCTTC
.	many	TRBV25-1	TRBJ1-4	CASSERLYVGNEKLFF	TGTGCCAGCAGTGAACGATTATATGTAGGAAATGAAAAACTGTTTTTT
TRBD2	medium-sized	TRBV6-6	TRBJ2-3	CASSYYSQREARGNTQYF	TGTGCCAGCAGTTATTACTCACAGCGGGAGGCCCGCGGGAATACGCAGTATTTT
TRBD2	medium-sized	TRBV28	TRBJ2-1	CASSPWTSGGGQFF	TGTGCCAGCAGTCCGTGGACTAGCGGGGGTGGGCAGTTCTTC
.	many	TRBV7-3	TRBJ1-1	CASSPGRTTEAFF	TGTGCCAGCAGCCCTGGACGGACCACTGAAGCTTTCTTT
.	once	TRBV4-1	TRBJ1-4	CASSREGVNEKLFF	TGCGCCAGCAGCCGGGAGGGGGTTAATGAAAAACTGTTTTTT
.	many	TRBV18	TRBJ2-4	CASSPPGVSIQYF	TGTGCCAGCTCACCACCGGGAGTTTCCATTCAGTACTTC
.	many	TRBV4-1	TRBJ2-1	CASSQGGYSYNEQFF	TGCGCCAGCAGCCAAGGGGGCTATTCCTACAATGAGCAGTTCTTC